The source of this T cell receptor beta chain is a study of blood T cell repertoires in COVID-19. Turning to the study itself: Sites across the United States, Italy and Spain contributed samples from acute and convalescent COVID-19. Nucleic acid was either cDNA or gDNA, and it came from T cells, B-cell-depleted T cells, or PBMCs.

Methods used by the authors: Estimated nucleated cell counts came from reference gene primer amplification. Profiling relied on immunoSEQ multiplex PCR, and the TCRdb table lists in-frame clones only, not all of them. V and J calls and clone size are given by that table; D and trimming were obtained from the DNA. The sample gives about 93,000 clones, around 90% of which show up once; 1.5% is in the top ten. Germline V gives CDR1 SNHLY, CDR2 FYNNEI. CDR3 length: 14 residues. Trimming took off 4 bases at V and 2 bases at J, with 9 bases between the two ends. The sample was peripheral blood. The origin of this receptor is a human donor with active COVID-19. The donor label of this sample is uncertain. V is TRBV2 and J is TRBJ1-5, with D possibly matching TRBD1 (5 bases). The CDR3 reads CASSARAGNQPQHF. The CDR3 nucleotides read TGTGCCAGCAGTGCCAGGGCGGGCAATCAGCCCCAGCATTTT.